This T cell receptor (beta chain) was sequenced in a study of CD8 T cells in ankylosing spondylitis. Looked up from germline, CDR1 is MGHRA and CDR2 is YSYEKL. CDR3 length: 16 amino acids. V gave up 1 base and J gave up 2 bases, with 13 bases separating them. TCRdb passed the 5' RACE reads through MiXCR, listing each CDR3 protein once. This table has 150,000 to 200,000 distinct CDR3 sequences, 15% to 20% appearing once. This clonotype was seen repeatedly, ten times or more. As yet, its antigen is unknown. Study-wide results and caveats: Ankylosing spondylitis blood appeared to carry a characteristic TCR beta motif of seven to nine highly homologous variants.

Sequenced sample: blood, either unsorted or a sorted T cell fraction (not recorded which). This sequence joins TRBV4-1 and TRBJ2-3; D gene ambiguous. The source is a male donor aged 10-29 years with ankylosing spondylitis or in good health (not recorded which). The CDR3 loop is CASSQVKPKLTDTQYF. CDR3 nucleotides: TGCGCCAGCAGCCAAGTGAAGCCGAAACTCACAGATACGCAGTATTTT.